The T cell receptor beta chain under discussion was sequenced for a study of T cell responses to AZD1222 COVID-19 vaccine. For this clone: Its matching antigen is unknown.

Generated by immunoSEQ multiplex PCR, the TCRdb table keeps only in-frame clones and is missing some. The sample includes some 120,000 clones, roughly nine tenths of them seen just once. CDR1 is SGHRS and CDR2 is YFSETQ in the germline V gene. Trimming at V came to 4 bases and at J to 4 bases, leaving 9 bases not matched to a gene. This CDR3 contains 15 residues. General study findings and limits: Among spike-specific TCRs, nearly half reportedly target unmutated variant regions.

The material was peripheral blood, obtained 28 days after the second AZD1222 dose. The chain links TRBV5-1 to TRBJ2-5; 8 nucleotides match TRBD1. The clonotype comes from an adult who received the AZD1222 COVID-19 vaccine. CDR3 region: CASSAYQGAGETQYF. The CDR3 DNA reads as TGCGCCAGCAGCGCATATCAGGGGGCTGGAGAGACCCAGTACTTC. Drawing the rest from reference TRBV5-1 and TRBJ2-5, the complete variable domain is KAGVTQTPRYLIKTRGQQVTLSCSPISGHRSVSWYQQTPGQGLQFLFEYFSETQRNKGNFPGRFSGRQFSNSRSEMNVSTLELGDSALYLCASSAYQGAGETQYFGPGTRLLVL.